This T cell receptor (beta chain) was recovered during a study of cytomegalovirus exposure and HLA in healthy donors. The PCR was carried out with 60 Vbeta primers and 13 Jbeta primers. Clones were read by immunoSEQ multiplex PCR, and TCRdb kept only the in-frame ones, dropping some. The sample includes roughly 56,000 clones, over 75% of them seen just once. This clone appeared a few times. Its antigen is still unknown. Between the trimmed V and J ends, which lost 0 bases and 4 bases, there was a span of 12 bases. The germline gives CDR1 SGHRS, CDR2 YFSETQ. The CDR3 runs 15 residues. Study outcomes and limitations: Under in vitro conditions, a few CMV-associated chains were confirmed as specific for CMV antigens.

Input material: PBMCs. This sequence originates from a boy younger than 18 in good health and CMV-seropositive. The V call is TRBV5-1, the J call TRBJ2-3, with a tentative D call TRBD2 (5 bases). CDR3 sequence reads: CASSLVLGGADTQYF. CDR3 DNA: TGCGCCAGCAGCTTGGTCCTAGGAGGAGCAGATACGCAGTATTTT.